This T cell receptor beta chain is drawn from a study of T cell responses to AZD1222 COVID-19 vaccine. The method was immunoSEQ multiplex PCR; TCRdb's version includes in-frame clones alone and lacks a portion of them. The sample includes 160,000 or so clones, about 90% of them seen just once. As concerns this clone: Antigen specificity is unknown.

The study, taken as a whole, reports: Increased Spike-specific TCR breadth and depth were observed after two AZD1222 doses.

This CDR3 is built from 16 residues. Germline V gives CDR1 SGHRS, CDR2 YFSETQ. The ends lost 4 bases at V and 0 bases at J; junction bases unmatched: 3. The input for sequencing was peripheral blood, taken 28 days after the second AZD1222 dose. The receptor comes from an adult who received the AZD1222 COVID-19 vaccine. This chain joins TRBV5-1 and TRBJ1-4; 10 bases fit TRBD1. The CDR3 region is CASSRTGGATNEKLFF. The CDR3 DNA reads as TGCGCCAGCAGCCGGACAGGGGGGGCAACTAATGAAAAACTGTTTTTT. The whole variable domain, filled in from reference TRBV5-1 and TRBJ1-4, reads KAGVTQTPRYLIKTRGQQVTLSCSPISGHRSVSWYQQTPGQGLQFLFEYFSETQRNKGNFPGRFSGRQFSNSRSEMNVSTLELGDSALYLCASSRTGGATNEKLFFGSGTQLSVL.